One sample yielded the 24 T cell receptor beta chains listed below, sequenced in a study of blood T cell repertoires in COVID-19. Data came from immunoSEQ multiplex PCR; TCRdb stores just in-frame clones and leaves some out. The sample lists approximately 150,000 clones, approximately 80% seen once, with around 6% in the top ten. The sequenced material came from PBMCs or T cells enriched from blood (not recorded which). These receptor sequences come from a man aged 40-49 years who had recovered from COVID-19.

This chain joins TRBV6-1 and TRBJ2-2; D ambiguous. Trimming removed 3 bases from V and 0 bases from J, with 2 bases in between. CDR1 is MNHNS, CDR2 SASEGT, per germline. The CDR3 extends over 13 amino acids. In nucleotides, the CDR3 is TGTGCCAGCAGTGATACGAACACCGGGGAGCTGTTTTTT. It is translated as CASSDTNTGELFF.

The chain combines TRBV4-1 with TRBJ2-1, with 8 nucleotides matching TRBD2. This CDR3 is built from 17 residues. Germline assignment: CDR1 MGHRA and CDR2 YSYEKL. Trimming removed 2 bases from V and 2 bases from J; junction bases left unmatched: 8. CDR3 sequence: CASSQPRRTSPYNEQFF. The CDR3 nucleotides read TGCGCCAGCAGCCAACCGCGGAGGACTAGCCCCTACAATGAGCAGTTCTTC.

The chain's CDR3 is CASSLDQGSQPQHF. CDR3 DNA: TGCGCCAGCAGCTTGGACCAGGGGTCCCAGCCCCAGCATTTT. V gene TRBV5-1 combines with J gene TRBJ1-5, with TRBD1 as a possible D gene (6 bases). The CDR3 has 14 residues. Germline CDR1 SGHRS, CDR2 YFSETQ. The V gene lost 0 bases and the J gene lost 7 bases, with 11 bases spanning the gap.

This clone was detected a few times. The rearrangement links TRBV2 to TRBJ2-2, with TRBD2 matching over 8 bases. The CDR3 consists of 16 residues. Germline V gene sequence: CDR1 SNHLY, CDR2 FYNNEI. V lost 4 bases and J lost 2; bases outside the gene matches: 6. The DNA of the CDR3 is TGTGCCAGCAGTGTCACCGGGACTAGAAACACCGGGGAGCTGTTTTTT. Its protein product is CASSVTGTRNTGELFF.

The genes are TRBV9 and TRBJ1-2; 7 bases fit TRBD1. Unmatched junction bases numbered 9, after V lost 5 bases and J lost 5 bases. The CDR3 has 14 amino acids. The germline V gene has CDR1 SGDLS and CDR2 YYNGEE. CDR3 protein: CASSFEGAHYGYTF. DNA of the CDR3: TGTGCCAGCAGTTTTGAGGGGGCGCATTATGGCTACACCTTC.

The chain uses TRBV27 and TRBJ1-1; D is possibly TRBD1 (6 bases). The CDR3 extends over 15 amino acids. With 3 bases removed from V and 0 bases from J, the gap between germline ends came to 11 bases. Germline V CDR1 and CDR2: MNHEY, SMNVEV (reference sequence). The CDR3 region is CASSLGAGVNTEAFF. In DNA, the CDR3 is TGTGCCAGCAGTTTGGGGGCGGGGGTGAACACTGAAGCTTTCTTT.

The rearrangement links TRBV5-1 to TRBJ2-3; possibly TRBD1 for D (8 bases). V lost 0 bases and J lost 6, with 17 bases in between. Germline CDR1 SGHRS, CDR2 YFSETQ. This CDR3 region has 16 residues. The CDR3 DNA sequence: TGCGCCAGCAGCTTGGGGACTAGTCAGGGGGCGGATACGCAGTATTTT. Translating it yields CASSLGTSQGADTQYF.

This chain links TRBV5-5 with TRBJ2-5; 7 bases align to TRBD2. The germline CDR1 and CDR2 sequences are SGHKS and YYEKEE (reference sequence). The CDR3 is made up of 16 amino acids. V lost 1 base and J lost 3; bases outside the gene matches: 9. The CDR3 region is CASSLFGGGGEETQYF. CDR3 bases: TGTGCCAGCAGCTTGTTCGGCGGGGGTGGAGAAGAGACCCAGTACTTC.

The CDR3 region is CASSFRPRVAGELFF. DNA of the CDR3: TGCGCCAGCAGCTTCAGGCCCAGGGTGGCCGGGGAGCTGTTTTTT. The chain carries TRBV5-1 and TRBJ2-2; maybe TRBD1 (5 bases). Germline V gene data show CDR1 as SGHRS and CDR2 as YFSETQ. This CDR3 region has 15 residues. Trimming cost V 2 bases and J 6 bases, with 14 bases left between them.

V usage is TRBV30 and J usage is TRBJ1-6; D is perhaps TRBD1 (6 bases). Trimming removed 2 bases at V and 6 bases at J, with 14 bases between. From germline, CDR1 is GTSNPN and CDR2 SVGIG (reference sequence). The CDR3 length is 15 residues. CDR3 residues: CAWSLGALGNSPLHF. CDR3 DNA sequence: TGTGCCTGGAGTTTGGGGGCCCTGGGTAATTCACCCCTCCACTTT.

The chain links TRBV3-1 (or the pseudogene TRBV3-2) to TRBJ2-3; 8 nucleotides line up with TRBD2. The J segment lost 4 bases and the V segment lost 4 bases, leaving 10 bases of the junction unmatched. The CDR3 runs 16 residues. Germline V gene data show CDR1 as LGHDT and CDR2 as YNNKEL (reference sequence). CDR3 bases: TGTGCCAGCAGCCGACGGGAGGGAAATTATCCAGATACGCAGTATTTT. It yields the protein CASSRREGNYPDTQYF.

The chain is built from TRBV14 and TRBJ1-2; D not resolved. This CDR3 contains 15 residues. V was pared by 3 bases and J by 6 bases, with 17 bases between. In germline, CDR1 is SGHDN, CDR2 FVKESK. The CDR3 sequence: CASSHGQTKVNGYTF. CDR3 DNA: TGTGCCAGCAGCCATGGCCAAACTAAGGTTAATGGCTACACCTTC.

The chain employs TRBV30 and TRBJ2-1; 7 nucleotides line up with TRBD2. V trimming: 3 bases; J trimming: 7 bases; junction bases outside the gene matches: 15. The CDR3 loop spans 16 amino acids. From germline, CDR1 is GTSNPN and CDR2 SVGIG (reference sequence). The CDR3 DNA sequence: TGTGCCTGGAGCGCGCTAACTAGCGTAGTCCAGAATGAGCAGTTCTTC. Its translation is CAWSALTSVVQNEQFF.

J is TRBJ2-3 and V is TRBV5-1, with unresolved D. The CDR3 length is 13 residues. CDR1 and CDR2 from the germline V gene are SGHRS and YFSETQ. Trimming shortened V by 0 bases and J by 4 bases, and 6 bases separated the two germline ends. CDR3: CASSLAEADTQYF. The CDR3 nucleotides read TGCGCCAGCAGCTTGGCCGAGGCAGATACGCAGTATTTT.

The V call is TRBV30, the J call TRBJ2-3; tentative D call: TRBD2 (5 bases). Per the germline V gene, CDR1 is GTSNPN and CDR2 is SVGIG (reference sequence). The CDR3 runs to 11 residues. Trimming removed 3 bases at V and 11 bases at J, with 12 bases between. CDR3 protein: CAWRGRMVQYF. The CDR3 DNA reads TGTGCCTGGAGAGGGAGAATGGTGCAGTATTTT.

The rearrangement joins TRBV11-2 to TRBJ1-5; TRBD1 aligns across 9 bases. Germline loops: CDR1 SGHAT, CDR2 FQNNGV. The CDR3 spans 14 residues. The junction had 4 bases not matched to a gene; V was cut back by 6 bases and J by 4 bases. CDR3 DNA sequence: TGTGCCAGCAGGGAGGACAGGGGTAATCAGCCCCAGCATTTT. It specifies CASREDRGNQPQHF.

The rearrangement joins TRBV12-3 or TRBV12-4 to TRBJ2-5; TRBD1 matches at 7 bases. Germline trimming cut 10 bases from V and 3 bases from J; bases unmatched to any gene: 5. The CDR3 has 12 residues. The CDR3 DNA reads TGTGCCACCCAAGACAGGGAAGAGACCCAGTACTTC. Protein: CATQDREETQYF.

This chain uses TRBV19 with TRBJ2-1; 11 bases map to TRBD1. The CDR3 runs 15 residues. With V trimmed by 4 bases and J by 4 bases, 3 bases remained unmatched. The germline V gene has CDR1 LNHDA and CDR2 SQIVND (reference sequence). The CDR3 reads CASSTGQGGYNEQFF. The CDR3 coding sequence is TGTGCCAGTAGTACGGGACAGGGGGGATACAATGAGCAGTTCTTC.

The chain recombines TRBV5-6 with TRBJ1-5; unclear D gene. Germline CDR1 SGHDT, CDR2 YYEEEE. The CDR3 has 12 residues. V was trimmed by 2 bases and J by 9 bases, leaving 9 bases between them. The CDR3 loop is CASSFLGRPQHF. DNA of the CDR3: TGTGCCAGCAGCTTTCTAGGGAGGCCCCAGCATTTT.

The chain employs TRBV24-1 and TRBJ2-5; 7 bases agree with TRBD1. J gave up 5 bases and V 4 bases, and 9 bases lay outside the gene matches. The CDR3 covers 15 residues. CDR1 and CDR2 from the germline V gene are KGHDR and SFDVKD. DNA of the CDR3: TGTGCCACCAGTGACCCCACAGGGGCAGGGGAGACCCAGTACTTC. Protein: CATSDPTGAGETQYF.

Points on this clone: The same CDR3 arises from other DNA sequences in this sample as well. The V and J genes are TRBV30 and TRBJ1-3, with D uncertain. V was pared by 0 bases and J by 0 bases, with 9 bases between. In germline, CDR1 is GTSNPN, CDR2 SVGIG (reference sequence). CDR3 length equals 15 residues. CDR3 region: CAWSVGGSSGNTIYF. CDR3 bases: TGTGCCTGGAGTGTCGGAGGCAGCTCTGGAAACACCATATATTTT.

This sequence joins TRBV6-1 and TRBJ1-3; 7 bases line up with TRBD1. Unmatched junction bases numbered 4, after V lost 3 bases and J lost 2 bases. The CDR3 spans 15 residues. The germline gives CDR1 MNHNS, CDR2 SASEGT. The CDR3 DNA follows: TGTGCCAGCAGTGAGTCAGGGGGTGCTGGAAACACCATATATTTT. Translation: CASSESGGAGNTIYF.

The CDR3 loop is CASSTGQVPSYEQYF. The DNA for the CDR3 is TGCGCCAGCAGCACCGGACAGGTTCCCTCCTACGAGCAGTACTTC. This chain uses TRBV5-1 with TRBJ2-7, with 7 bases that match TRBD1. The V gene end was trimmed by 4 bases and the J gene end by 0 bases; junction bases not matched to a gene: 7. The CDR3 has 15 amino acids. The germline CDR1 and CDR2 sequences are SGHRS and YFSETQ.

V gene TRBV28 combines with J gene TRBJ1-1; 8 nucleotides align to TRBD1. The trim removed 6 bases at V and 4 bases at J, leaving 4 bases unmatched. Germline loops: CDR1 MDHEN, CDR2 SYDVKM. This CDR3 region has 13 residues. CDR3 sequence (DNA): TGTGCCAGCAGATTAACAGGGGGCACTGAAGCTTTCTTT. It specifies CASRLTGGTEAFF.